Following are 18 T cell receptor beta chains from one sample sequenced in a study of T cell responses to AZD1222 COVID-19 vaccine. This table comes from immunoSEQ multiplex PCR, and its TCRdb copy is limited to in-frame clones, with some not included. The profile shows about 80,000 clones, around 87% of them singletons. The sample in question was peripheral blood, obtained on day 0 of AZD1222 vaccination. Receptors were obtained from an adult in good health.

This sequence joins TRBV18 and TRBJ2-3; tentative D call: TRBD2 (6 bases). Trimming cost V 4 bases and J 2 bases, with 19 bases left between them. CDR1 KGHSH and CDR2 LQKENI come from the germline V gene. The CDR3 is 17 amino acids. In DNA form, the CDR3 reads TGTGCCAGCTCACTCCTGGAGGGGACCTTATACACAGATACGCAGTATTTT. As protein: CASSLLEGTLYTDTQYF.

This rearrangement joins TRBV6-2 or TRBV6-3 to TRBJ1-5; D is uncertain. The V gene lost 3 bases and the J gene lost 5 bases, with 14 bases spanning the gap. The germline CDR1 and CDR2 sequences are MNHEY and SVGEGT. The CDR3 spans 15 residues. The CDR3 DNA follows: TGTGCCAGCAGTTATTGGGGAGAGGGAGATCAGCCCCAGCATTTT. Translating it yields CASSYWGEGDQPQHF.

The chain recombines TRBV9 with TRBJ2-2, with no clear D. CDR3 length: 11 amino acids. V was clipped by 2 bases and J by 6 bases, with 2 bases between them. The germline CDR1 and CDR2 sequences are SGDLS and YYNGEE. The CDR3 DNA reads TGTGCCAGCAGCGTGCCCGGGGAGCTGTTTTTT. Translated: CASSVPGELFF.

The chain uses TRBV7-2 and TRBJ1-2; D is undetermined. Per germline, CDR1 SGHTA and CDR2 FQGNSA. V was shortened by 1 base and J by 6 bases, with 15 bases between the two germline ends. The CDR3 runs to 15 residues. The CDR3 DNA follows: TGTGCCAGCAGCTTAGAGGGCCGACATATCGATGGCTACACCTTC. It yields the protein CASSLEGRHIDGYTF.

This rearrangement joins TRBV19 to TRBJ2-7; 7 bases map to TRBD2. Germline values: CDR1 LNHDA, CDR2 SQIVND (reference sequence). The V segment lost 6 bases and the J segment 1 base; nucleotides outside the gene matches: 9. This CDR3 spans 15 amino acids. This CDR3 is CASRPTSSGSYEQYF. CDR3 nucleotide sequence: TGTGCCAGTAGACCAACGAGTAGCGGGTCCTACGAGCAGTACTTC.

The chain has TRBV19 and TRBJ2-3; tentative D call: TRBD1 (5 bases). V was pared by 6 bases and J by 3 bases, with 19 bases between. The CDR3 spans 16 residues. The germline gives CDR1 LNHDA, CDR2 SQIVND (reference sequence). In DNA form, the CDR3 reads TGTGCCAGTAGCCCCGGTAGGGGCCAGGAAACAGATACGCAGTATTTT. This codes for CASSPGRGQETDTQYF.

V is TRBV15 and J is TRBJ2-1; TRBD2 agrees at 11 bases. Germline V gives CDR1 LNHNV, CDR2 YYDKDF (reference sequence). The CDR3 consists of 17 residues. Losses at the gene ends were 5 bases for V and 0 bases for J; bases not matched to a gene: 6. CDR3 sequence (DNA): TGTGCCACCAGCCGGATTAGCGGGAGGGCCTCCTACAATGAGCAGTTCTTC. As protein: CATSRISGRASYNEQFF.

CDR3 nucleotides: TGCGCCAGCAGCGGGGGGACGGTAGAATCTGAAGCTTTCTTT. Amino acid sequence: CASSGGTVESEAFF. The gene calls are TRBV5-1 and TRBJ1-1; D is perhaps TRBD1 (5 bases). Per the germline V gene, CDR1 is SGHRS and CDR2 is YFSETQ. The CDR3 spans 14 residues. Trimming took 4 bases from V and 6 from J, leaving 16 bases between them.

Of note for this clone: At one boundary the junction diverges from the germline segment, which might be a read error. V is TRBV7-2 and J is TRBJ2-7, with D maybe TRBD2 (6 bases). From germline, CDR1 is SGHTA and CDR2 FQGNSA. This CDR3 contains 12 residues. The CDR3 bases are TGTGCCAGCAGCATAGCGGAAGGGGAGCAGTACTTC. This gives the protein CASSIAEGEQYF.

This chain joins TRBV27 and TRBJ2-3; tentative D call: TRBD2 (5 bases). CDR1 is MNHEY and CDR2 is SMNVEV in the germline V gene (reference sequence). The CDR3 loop spans 15 amino acids. Trimming cost V 2 bases and J 6 bases, with 15 bases left between them. Here the CDR3 reads CASSLASMGPDTQYF. The CDR3 region has the DNA TGTGCCAGCAGTTTAGCTAGCATGGGCCCGGATACGCAGTATTTT.

The chain couples TRBV28 to TRBJ2-5, with TRBD2 matching over 13 bases. Germline assignment: CDR1 MDHEN and CDR2 SYDVKM. The V segment lost 4 bases and the J segment 5 bases; nucleotides outside the gene matches: 7. The CDR3 consists of 16 residues. CDR3 bases: TGTGCCAGCAGTTCCGGACTAGCGGGAGTCTCGGAGACCCAGTACTTC. Protein sequence: CASSSGLAGVSETQYF.

This clone was counted a few times. This chain connects TRBV28 to TRBJ1-1; TRBD1 might be the D (5 bases). V was clipped by 8 bases and J by 0 bases, with 10 bases between them. This CDR3 spans 13 amino acids. Germline CDR1 reads MDHEN; CDR2 reads SYDVKM. As DNA, the CDR3 is TGTGCCAGCTCCCTGACAGTGAACACTGAAGCTTTCTTT. Encoded protein: CASSLTVNTEAFF.

This chain joins TRBV11-3 and TRBJ2-3; TRBD2 might be the D (6 bases). The CDR3 loop spans 15 amino acids. V was cut by 7 bases and J by 1 base, with 15 bases left in between. The V gene's germline CDR1 is SGHNT and CDR2 YENEEA. The CDR3, as DNA: TGTGCCAGCACCTACGGGGGAATCGGCACAGATACGCAGTATTTT. Translating gives CASTYGGIGTDTQYF.

The chain recombines TRBV5-1 with TRBJ2-5; weak D call: TRBD2 (7 bases). This CDR3 spans 15 amino acids. V dropped 9 bases and J dropped 4 bases, with 22 bases sitting between them. Germline V CDR1 and CDR2: SGHRS, YFSETQ. The CDR3 DNA reads TGCGCCACCACCCTTGGGGGGGGGCATGGAGAGACCCAGTACTTC. Encoded protein: CATTLGGGHGETQYF.

The CDR3 DNA is TGTGCCAGCAGCCCGGGACTGGGTTCCGGGGAGCTGTTTTTT. This gives the protein CASSPGLGSGELFF. J is TRBJ2-2 and V is TRBV7-2; the D gene is possibly TRBD2 (6 bases). V was trimmed by 5 bases and J by 6 bases, leaving 13 bases between them. Germline CDR1 SGHTA, CDR2 FQGNSA. The CDR3 has 14 residues.

J is TRBJ2-6 and V is TRBV7-6; D call uncertain. Germline V gene lookup returns CDR1 SGHVS and CDR2 FNYEAQ. The CDR3 spans 14 residues. V dropped 5 bases and J dropped 3 bases, with 8 bases sitting between them. The CDR3 loop reads CASSPSFGANVLTF. The CDR3 nucleotides read TGTGCCAGCAGCCCCTCCTTTGGGGCCAACGTCCTGACTTTC.

The rearrangement uses TRBV12-5 and TRBJ1-2; the D is unclear. Trimming took off 0 bases at V and 10 bases at J, with 30 bases between the two ends. This CDR3 comprises 19 residues. The germline V gene has CDR1 LGHNT and CDR2 FRNRAP. The CDR3 reads CASGLVPFSLDAKSSDYTF. For the CDR3, the DNA is TGTGCTAGTGGTTTGGTACCCTTCTCATTGGACGCCAAGAGTAGCGACTACACCTTC.

The V call is TRBV3-1 (or the pseudogene TRBV3-2), the J call TRBJ1-1; tentatively, D is TRBD1 (6 bases). The CDR3 totals 16 residues. CDR1 is LGHDT, CDR2 YNNKEL, per germline (reference sequence). V was cut by 0 bases and J by 0 bases, with 11 bases left in between. CDR3 protein: CASSQDVGQLNTEAFF. CDR3 nucleotides: TGTGCCAGCAGCCAAGATGTAGGACAGCTGAACACTGAAGCTTTCTTT.